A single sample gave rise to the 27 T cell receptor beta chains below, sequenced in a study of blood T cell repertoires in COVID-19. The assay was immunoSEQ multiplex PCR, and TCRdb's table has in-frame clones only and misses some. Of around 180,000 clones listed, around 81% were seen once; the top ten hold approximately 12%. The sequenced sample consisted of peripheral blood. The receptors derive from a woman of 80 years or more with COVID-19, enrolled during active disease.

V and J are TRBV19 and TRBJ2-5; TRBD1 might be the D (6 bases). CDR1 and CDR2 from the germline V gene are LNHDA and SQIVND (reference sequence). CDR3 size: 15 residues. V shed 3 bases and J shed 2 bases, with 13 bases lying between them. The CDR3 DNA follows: TGTGCCAGTAGTATCCTCCAGGGACAACAAGAGACCCAGTACTTC. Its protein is CASSILQGQQETQYF.

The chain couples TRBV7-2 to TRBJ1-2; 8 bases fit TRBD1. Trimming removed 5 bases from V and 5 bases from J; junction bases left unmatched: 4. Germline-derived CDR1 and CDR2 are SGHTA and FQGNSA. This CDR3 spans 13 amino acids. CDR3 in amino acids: CASSGDRLYGYTF. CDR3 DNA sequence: TGTGCCAGCAGCGGGGACAGGTTATATGGCTACACCTTC.

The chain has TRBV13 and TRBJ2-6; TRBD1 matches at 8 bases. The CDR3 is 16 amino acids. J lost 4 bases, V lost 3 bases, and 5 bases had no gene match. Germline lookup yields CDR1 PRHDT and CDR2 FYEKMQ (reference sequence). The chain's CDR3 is CASSFQGASGANVLTF. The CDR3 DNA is TGTGCCAGCAGCTTCCAGGGGGCTTCCGGGGCCAACGTCCTGACTTTC. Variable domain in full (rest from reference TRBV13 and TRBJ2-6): AAGVIQSPRHLIKEKRETATLKCYPIPRHDTVYWYQQGPGQDPQFLISFYEKMQSDKGSIPDRFSAQQFSDYHSELNMSSLELGDSALYFCASSFQGASGANVLTFGAGSRLTVL.

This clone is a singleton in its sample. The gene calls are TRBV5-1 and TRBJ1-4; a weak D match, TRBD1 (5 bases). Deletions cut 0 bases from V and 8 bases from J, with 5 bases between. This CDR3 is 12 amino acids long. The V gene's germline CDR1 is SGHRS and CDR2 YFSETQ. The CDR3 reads CASSLDREKLFF. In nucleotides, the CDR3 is TGCGCCAGCAGCTTGGACAGGGAAAAACTGTTTTTT.

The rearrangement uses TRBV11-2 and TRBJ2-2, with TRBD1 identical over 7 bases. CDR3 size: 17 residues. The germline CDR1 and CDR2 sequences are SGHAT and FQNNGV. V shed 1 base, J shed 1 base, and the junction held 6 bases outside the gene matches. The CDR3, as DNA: TGTGCCAGCAGCTTAGTTGGACAGGTGATGAACACCGGGGAGCTGTTTTTT. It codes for CASSLVGQVMNTGELFF.

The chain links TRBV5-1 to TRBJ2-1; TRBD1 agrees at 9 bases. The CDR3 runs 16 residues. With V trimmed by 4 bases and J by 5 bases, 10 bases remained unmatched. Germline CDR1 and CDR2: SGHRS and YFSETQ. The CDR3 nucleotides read TGCGCCAGCAGCCCCCAAGCGGACAGGGGTAACAATGAGCAGTTCTTC. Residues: CASSPQADRGNNEQFF.

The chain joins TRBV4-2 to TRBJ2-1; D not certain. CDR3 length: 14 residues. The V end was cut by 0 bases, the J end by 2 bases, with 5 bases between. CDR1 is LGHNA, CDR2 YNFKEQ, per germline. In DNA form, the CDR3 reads TGTGCCAGCAGCCAAGAACAGACCTACAATGAGCAGTTCTTC. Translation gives CASSQEQTYNEQFF.

CDR3 nucleotide sequence: TGTGCCAGCAGCCAAGAACACAGGGGGAACTACTATGGCTACACCTTC. It specifies CASSQEHRGNYYGYTF. The V gene is TRBV14, the J gene TRBJ1-2; TRBD1 matches at 8 bases. The V and J ends lost 0 bases and 3 bases, in that order; junction bases with no gene match: 6. CDR1 SGHDN and CDR2 FVKESK come from the germline V gene. The CDR3 sequence is 16 residues long.

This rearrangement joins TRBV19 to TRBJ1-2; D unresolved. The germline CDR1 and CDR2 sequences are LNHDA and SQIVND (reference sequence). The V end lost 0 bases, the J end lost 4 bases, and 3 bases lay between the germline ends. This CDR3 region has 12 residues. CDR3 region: CASSIDGYGYTF. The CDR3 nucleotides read TGTGCCAGTAGTATAGACGGCTATGGCTACACCTTC.

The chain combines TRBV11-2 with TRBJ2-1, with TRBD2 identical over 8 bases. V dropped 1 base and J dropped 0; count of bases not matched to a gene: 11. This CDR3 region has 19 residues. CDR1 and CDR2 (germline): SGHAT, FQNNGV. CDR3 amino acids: CASSLGGGEGTSSYNEQFF. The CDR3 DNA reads TGTGCCAGCAGCTTAGGGGGGGGCGAGGGGACTAGCTCCTACAATGAGCAGTTCTTC.

CDR3 in DNA: TGTGCCAGCAGCTTAATACCCCGCCCTAGCGGGAGGGAGAAATCCTACGAGCAGTACTTC. Encoded protein: CASSLIPRPSGREKSYEQYF. The V gene is TRBV7-8, the J gene TRBJ2-7; 12 bases line up with TRBD2. There are 20 residues in the CDR3. Germline V gene sequence: CDR1 SGHVS, CDR2 FQNEAQ. V was clipped by 2 bases and J by 1 base; unmatched bases: 15. Full variable domain (outside the CDR3, taken from reference TRBV7-8 and TRBJ2-7): GAGVSQSPRYKVAKRGQDVALRCDPISGHVSLFWYQQALGQGPEFLTYFQNEAQLDKSGLPSDRFFAERPEGSVSTLKIQRTQQEDSAVYLCASSLIPRPSGREKSYEQYFGPGTRLTVT.

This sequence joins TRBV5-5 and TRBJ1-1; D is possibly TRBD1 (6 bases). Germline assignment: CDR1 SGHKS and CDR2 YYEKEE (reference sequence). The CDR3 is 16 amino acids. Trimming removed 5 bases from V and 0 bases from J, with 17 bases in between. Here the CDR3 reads CASRSTGKIVNTEAFF. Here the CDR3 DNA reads TGTGCCAGCAGAAGTACAGGGAAAATCGTGAACACTGAAGCTTTCTTT.

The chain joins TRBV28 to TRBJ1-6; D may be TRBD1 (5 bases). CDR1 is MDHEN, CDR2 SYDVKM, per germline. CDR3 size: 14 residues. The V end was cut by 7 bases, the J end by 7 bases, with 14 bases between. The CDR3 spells CASNTRAFNSPLHF. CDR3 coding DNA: TGTGCCAGCAATACCAGGGCCTTCAATTCACCCCTCCACTTT.

Written as DNA, the CDR3 is TGTGCCAGCAGCCTTAGACAGGGATCTGGCTACACCTTC. Residues: CASSLRQGSGYTF. The chain has TRBV3-1 (or the pseudogene TRBV3-2) and TRBJ1-2; 7 bases are a match to TRBD1. V gave up 4 bases and J gave up 7 bases; unmatched junction bases: 6. CDR3 length: 13 residues. In germline, CDR1 is LGHDT, CDR2 YNNKEL (reference sequence).

CDR3 bases: TGTGCCAGCTCTAAGGAGGGCTGGTACAATCAGCCCCAGCATTTT. Protein product: CASSKEGWYNQPQHF. This chain joins TRBV5-8 and TRBJ1-5; no clear D gene. The germline gives CDR1 SGHTS, CDR2 YDEGEE. This CDR3 has 15 residues. Trimming pared 7 bases from V and 3 bases from J, leaving 17 bases between.

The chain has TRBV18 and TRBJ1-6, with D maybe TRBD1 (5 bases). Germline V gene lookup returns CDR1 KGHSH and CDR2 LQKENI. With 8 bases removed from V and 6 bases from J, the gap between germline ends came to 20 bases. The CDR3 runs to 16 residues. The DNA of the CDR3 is TGTGCCAGCACCGCCCGAGGAGGGACTTCTAATTCACCCCTCCACTTT. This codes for CASTARGGTSNSPLHF.

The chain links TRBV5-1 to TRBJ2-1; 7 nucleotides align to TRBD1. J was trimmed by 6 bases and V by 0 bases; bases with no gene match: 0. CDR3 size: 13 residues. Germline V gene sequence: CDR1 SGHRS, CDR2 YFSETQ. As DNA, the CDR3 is TGCGCCAGCAGCTTGGGACAGGGCAATGAGCAGTTCTTC. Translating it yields CASSLGQGNEQFF.

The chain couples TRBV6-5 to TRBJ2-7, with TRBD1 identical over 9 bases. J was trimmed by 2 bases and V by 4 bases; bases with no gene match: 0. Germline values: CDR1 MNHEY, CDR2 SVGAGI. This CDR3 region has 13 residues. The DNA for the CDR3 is TGTGCCAGCAGTTGGACAGGGGCCTACGAGCAGTACTTC. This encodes CASSWTGAYEQYF.

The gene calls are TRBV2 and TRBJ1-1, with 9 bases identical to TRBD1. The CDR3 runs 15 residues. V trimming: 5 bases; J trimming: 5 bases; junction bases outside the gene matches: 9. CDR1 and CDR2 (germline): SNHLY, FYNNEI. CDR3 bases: TGTGCCAGCAGTACCTGGGACAGGGAGAGGACTGAAGCTTTCTTT. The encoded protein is CASSTWDRERTEAFF.

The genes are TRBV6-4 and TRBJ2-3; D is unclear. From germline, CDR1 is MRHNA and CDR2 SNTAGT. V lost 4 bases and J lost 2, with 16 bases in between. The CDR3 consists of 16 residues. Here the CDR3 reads CASSAYANTPTDTQYF. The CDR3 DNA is TGTGCCAGCAGTGCTTATGCGAATACCCCCACAGATACGCAGTATTTT.

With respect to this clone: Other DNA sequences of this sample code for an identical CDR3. CDR3 sequence reads: CASSQDRLSNQPQHF. The DNA for the CDR3 is TGTGCCAGCAGCCAAGATCGTCTTAGCAATCAGCCCCAGCATTTT. The chain recombines TRBV4-2 with TRBJ1-5; D is undetermined. The CDR3 has 15 residues. CDR1 is LGHNA, CDR2 YNFKEQ, per germline. Trimming took off 0 bases at V and 0 bases at J, with 6 bases between the two ends.

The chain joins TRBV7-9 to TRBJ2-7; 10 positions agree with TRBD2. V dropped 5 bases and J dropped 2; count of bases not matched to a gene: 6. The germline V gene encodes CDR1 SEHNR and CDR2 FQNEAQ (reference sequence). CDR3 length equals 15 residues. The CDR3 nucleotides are TGTGCCAGCAGCACAGCGGGAGGGCCTCCCTACGAGCAGTACTTC. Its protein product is CASSTAGGPPYEQYF.

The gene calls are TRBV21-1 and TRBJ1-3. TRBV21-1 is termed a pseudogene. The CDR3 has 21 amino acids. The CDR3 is CASSKPALGSLGRRSGNTIYF. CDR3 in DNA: TGTGCCAGCAGCAAGCCTGCCCTTGGGAGTCTCGGTCGACGCTCTGGAAACACCATATATTTT.

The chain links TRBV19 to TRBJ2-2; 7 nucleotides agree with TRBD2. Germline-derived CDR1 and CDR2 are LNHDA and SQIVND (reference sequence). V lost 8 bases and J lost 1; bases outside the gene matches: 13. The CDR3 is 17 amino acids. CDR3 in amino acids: CASRRVREGRNTGELFF. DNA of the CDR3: TGTGCCAGTCGCCGCGTGAGGGAGGGCCGGAACACCGGGGAGCTGTTTTTT. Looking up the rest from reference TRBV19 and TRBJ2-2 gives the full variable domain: DGGITQSPKYLFRKEGQNVTLSCEQNLNHDAMYWYRQDPGQGLRLIYYSQIVNDFQKGDIAEGYSVSREKKESFPLTVTSAQKNPTAFYLCASRRVREGRNTGELFFGEGSRLTVL.

CDR3 loop: CASSQPNYEQYF. Here the CDR3 DNA reads TGTGCCAGCAGCCAACCAAACTACGAGCAGTACTTC. This chain links TRBV4-2 with TRBJ2-7; D gene ambiguous. V shed 2 bases and J shed 3 bases, with 5 bases lying between them. CDR3 length: 12 amino acids. In germline, CDR1 is LGHNA, CDR2 YNFKEQ.

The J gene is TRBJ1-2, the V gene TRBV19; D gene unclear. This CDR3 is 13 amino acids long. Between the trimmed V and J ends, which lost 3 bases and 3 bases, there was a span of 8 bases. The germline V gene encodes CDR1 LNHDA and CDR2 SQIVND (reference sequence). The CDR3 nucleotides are TGTGCCAGTAGTATGGCGGGAGACTATGGCTACACCTTC. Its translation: CASSMAGDYGYTF.

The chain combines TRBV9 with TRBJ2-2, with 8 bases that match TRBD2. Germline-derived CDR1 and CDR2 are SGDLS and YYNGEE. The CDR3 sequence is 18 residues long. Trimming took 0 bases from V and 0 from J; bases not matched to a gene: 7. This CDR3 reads CASSVEPSGSPNTGELFF. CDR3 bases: TGTGCCAGCAGCGTAGAACCTAGCGGGTCGCCGAACACCGGGGAGCTGTTTTTT. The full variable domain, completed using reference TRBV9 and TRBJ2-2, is DSGVTQTPKHLITATGQRVTLRCSPRSGDLSVYWYQQSLDQGLQFLIQYYNGEERAKGNILERFSAQQFPDLHSELNLSSLELGDSALYFCASSVEPSGSPNTGELFFGEGSRLTVL.